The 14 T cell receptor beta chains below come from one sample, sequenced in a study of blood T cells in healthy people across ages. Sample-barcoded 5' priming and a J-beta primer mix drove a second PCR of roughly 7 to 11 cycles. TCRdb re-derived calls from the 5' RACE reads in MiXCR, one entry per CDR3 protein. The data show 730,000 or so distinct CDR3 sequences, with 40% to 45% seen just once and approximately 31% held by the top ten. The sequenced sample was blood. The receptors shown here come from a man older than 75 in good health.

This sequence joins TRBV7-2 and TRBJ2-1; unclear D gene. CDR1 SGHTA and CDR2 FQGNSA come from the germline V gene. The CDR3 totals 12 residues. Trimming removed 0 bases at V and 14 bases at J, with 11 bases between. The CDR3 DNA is TGTGCCAGCAGCTTAGCGGCTCCGTGGAAGTTCTTC. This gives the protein CASSLAAPWKFF.

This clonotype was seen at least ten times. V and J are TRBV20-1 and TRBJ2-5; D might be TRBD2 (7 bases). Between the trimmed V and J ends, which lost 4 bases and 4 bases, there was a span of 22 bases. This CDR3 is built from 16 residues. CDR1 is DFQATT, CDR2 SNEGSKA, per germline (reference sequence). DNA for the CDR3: TGCAGTGCTACACACCATGAGGCGGGGGCCGTAGAGACCCAGTACTTC. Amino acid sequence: CSATHHEAGAVETQYF.

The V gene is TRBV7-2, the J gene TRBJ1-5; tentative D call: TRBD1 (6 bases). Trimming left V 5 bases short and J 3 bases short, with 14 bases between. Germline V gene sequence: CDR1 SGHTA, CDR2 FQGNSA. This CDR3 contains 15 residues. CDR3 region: CASSVDRRYNQPQHF. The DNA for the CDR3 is TGTGCCAGCAGCGTGGACAGAAGATACAATCAGCCCCAGCATTTT.

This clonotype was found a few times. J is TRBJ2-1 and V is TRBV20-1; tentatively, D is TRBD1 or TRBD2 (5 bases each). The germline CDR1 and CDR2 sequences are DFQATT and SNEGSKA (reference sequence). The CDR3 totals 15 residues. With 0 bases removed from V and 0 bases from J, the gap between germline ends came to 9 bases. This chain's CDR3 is CSARDTGPSYNEQFF. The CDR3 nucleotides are TGCAGTGCTAGAGATACGGGGCCCTCCTACAATGAGCAGTTCTTC.

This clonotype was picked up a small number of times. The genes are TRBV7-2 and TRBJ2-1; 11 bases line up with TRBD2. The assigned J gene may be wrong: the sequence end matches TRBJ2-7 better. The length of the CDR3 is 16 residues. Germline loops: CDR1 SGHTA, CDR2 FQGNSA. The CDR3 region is CASSLSGGASYNEQYF. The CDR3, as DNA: TGTGCCAGCAGCCTTAGCGGGGGGGCCTCCTACAATGAGCAGTACTTC.

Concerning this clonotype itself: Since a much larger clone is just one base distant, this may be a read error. The CDR3: CAGSPRPGQGPNEQFF. The CDR3 bases are TGTGCCGGCAGCCCCCGGCCCGGGCAGGGTCCCAATGAGCAGTTCTTC. The J gene is TRBJ2-1, the V gene TRBV7-9, with D maybe TRBD1 (5 bases). The CDR3 consists of 16 residues. Germline V gene sequence: CDR1 SEHNR, CDR2 FQNEAQ (reference sequence).

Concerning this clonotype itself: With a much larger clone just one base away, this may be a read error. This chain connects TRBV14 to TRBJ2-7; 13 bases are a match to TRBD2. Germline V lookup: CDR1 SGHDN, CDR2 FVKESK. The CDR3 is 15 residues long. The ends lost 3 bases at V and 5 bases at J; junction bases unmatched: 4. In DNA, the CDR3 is TGTGCCAGCAGCCACGGACTAGCGGGAGCCGACGAGCAGTACTTC. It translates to CASSHGLAGADEQYF. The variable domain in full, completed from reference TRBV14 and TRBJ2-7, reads EAGVTQFPSHSVIEKGQTVTLRCDPISGHDNLYWYRRVMGKEIKFLLHFVKESKQDESGMPNNRFLAERTGGTYSTLKVQPAELEDSGVYFCASSHGLAGADEQYFGPGTRLTVT.

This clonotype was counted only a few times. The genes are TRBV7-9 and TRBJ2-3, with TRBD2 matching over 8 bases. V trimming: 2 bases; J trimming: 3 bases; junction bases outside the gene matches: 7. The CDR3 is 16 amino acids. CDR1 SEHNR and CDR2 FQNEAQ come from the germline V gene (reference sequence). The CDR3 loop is CASSLRLARMTDTQYF. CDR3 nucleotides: TGTGCCAGCAGCTTACGACTAGCGAGAATGACAGATACGCAGTATTTT.

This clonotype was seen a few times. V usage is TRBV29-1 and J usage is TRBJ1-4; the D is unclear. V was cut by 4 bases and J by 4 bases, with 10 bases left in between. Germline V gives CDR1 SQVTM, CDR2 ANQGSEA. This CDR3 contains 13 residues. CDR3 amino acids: CSVVSGLNEKLFF. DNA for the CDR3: TGCAGCGTTGTTTCCGGACTTAATGAAAAACTGTTTTTT.

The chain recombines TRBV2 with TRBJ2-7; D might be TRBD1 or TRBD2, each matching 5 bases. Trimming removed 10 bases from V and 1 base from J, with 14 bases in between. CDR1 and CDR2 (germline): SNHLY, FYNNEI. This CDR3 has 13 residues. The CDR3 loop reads CATTDGGSYEQYF. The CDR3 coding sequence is TGTGCCACTACGGATGGGGGTTCCTACGAGCAGTACTTC.

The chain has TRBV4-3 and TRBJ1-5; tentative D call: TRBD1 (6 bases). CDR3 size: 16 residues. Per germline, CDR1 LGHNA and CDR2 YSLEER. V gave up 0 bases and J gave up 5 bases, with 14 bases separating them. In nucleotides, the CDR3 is TGCGCCAGCAGCCAAGATCAGGGGATCGGTTATCAGCCCCAGCATTTT. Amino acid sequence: CASSQDQGIGYQPQHF.

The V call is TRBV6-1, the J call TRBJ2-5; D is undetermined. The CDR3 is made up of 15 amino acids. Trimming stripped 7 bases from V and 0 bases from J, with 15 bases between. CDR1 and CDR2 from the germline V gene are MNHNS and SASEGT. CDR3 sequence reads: CASTPEPTHQETQYF. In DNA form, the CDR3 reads TGTGCCAGCACCCCGGAGCCAACTCACCAAGAGACCCAGTACTTC.

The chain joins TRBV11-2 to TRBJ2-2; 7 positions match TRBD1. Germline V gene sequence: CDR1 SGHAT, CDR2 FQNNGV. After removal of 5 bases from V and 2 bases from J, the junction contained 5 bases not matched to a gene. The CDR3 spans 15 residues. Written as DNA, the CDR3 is TGTGCCAGCAGCATACAGGGGACCAACACCGGGGAGCTGTTTTTT. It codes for CASSIQGTNTGELFF. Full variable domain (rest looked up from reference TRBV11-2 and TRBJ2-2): EAGVAQSPRYKIIEKRQSVAFWCNPISGHATLYWYQQILGQGPKLLIQFQNNGVVDDSQLPKDRFSAERLKGVDSTLKIQPAKLEDSAVYLCASSIQGTNTGELFFGEGSRLTVL.

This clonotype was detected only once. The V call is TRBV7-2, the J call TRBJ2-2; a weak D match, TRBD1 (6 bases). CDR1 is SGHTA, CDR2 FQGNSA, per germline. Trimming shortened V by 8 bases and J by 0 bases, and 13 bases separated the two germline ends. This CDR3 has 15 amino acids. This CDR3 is CASRAGASNTGELFF. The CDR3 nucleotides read TGTGCCAGCCGAGCAGGGGCCTCGAACACCGGGGAGCTGTTTTTT.